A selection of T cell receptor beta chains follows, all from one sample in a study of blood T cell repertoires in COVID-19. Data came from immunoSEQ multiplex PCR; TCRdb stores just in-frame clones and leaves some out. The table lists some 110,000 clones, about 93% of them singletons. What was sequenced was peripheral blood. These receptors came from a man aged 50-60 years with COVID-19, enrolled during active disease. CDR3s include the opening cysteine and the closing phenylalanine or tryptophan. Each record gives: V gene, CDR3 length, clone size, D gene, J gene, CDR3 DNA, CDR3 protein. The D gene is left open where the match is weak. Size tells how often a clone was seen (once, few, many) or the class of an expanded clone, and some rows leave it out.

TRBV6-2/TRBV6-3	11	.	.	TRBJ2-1	TGTGCCAGCAGTTACACTGGTGAGCAGTTCTTC	CASSYTGEQFF
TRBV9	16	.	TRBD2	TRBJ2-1	TGTGCCAGCAGCGCCCGACTAGCGGGGTCCTACAATGAGCAGTTCTTC	CASSARLAGSYNEQFF
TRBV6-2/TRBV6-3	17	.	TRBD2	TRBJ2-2	TGTGCCAGCAGTACCCCCAGCGGGAGGGCCAACACCGGGGAGCTGTTTTTT	CASSTPSGRANTGELFF
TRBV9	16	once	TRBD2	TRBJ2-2	TGTGCCAGCAGCGCGGGACTAGCGGGAGCTGGCGGGGAGCTGTTTTTT	CASSAGLAGAGGELFF
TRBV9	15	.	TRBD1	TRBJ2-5	TGTGCCAGCAGCCCGGGGACAGGGTTTTCGGAGACCCAGTACTTC	CASSPGTGFSETQYF
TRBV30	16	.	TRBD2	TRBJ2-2	TGTGCCTGGAGTTCAGGACTAGCGGGAGGGCACGGGGAGCTGTTTTTT	CAWSSGLAGGHGELFF
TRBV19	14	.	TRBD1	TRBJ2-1	TGTGCCAGTAGTATCAAAGGGGGCGGCAATGAGCAGTTCTTC	CASSIKGGGNEQFF
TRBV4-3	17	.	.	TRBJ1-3	TGCGCCAGCAGCCAAGGTTCGGGCGGGAACTCTGGAAACACCATATATTTT	CASSQGSGGNSGNTIYF
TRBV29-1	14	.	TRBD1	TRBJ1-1	TGCAGCGTTGGGGCAGGGGGCGGGTACACTGAAGCTTTCTTT	CSVGAGGGYTEAFF
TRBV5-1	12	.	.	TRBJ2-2	TGCGCCAGCAGTCGGGTTCCCGGGGAGCTGTTTTTT	CASSRVPGELFF